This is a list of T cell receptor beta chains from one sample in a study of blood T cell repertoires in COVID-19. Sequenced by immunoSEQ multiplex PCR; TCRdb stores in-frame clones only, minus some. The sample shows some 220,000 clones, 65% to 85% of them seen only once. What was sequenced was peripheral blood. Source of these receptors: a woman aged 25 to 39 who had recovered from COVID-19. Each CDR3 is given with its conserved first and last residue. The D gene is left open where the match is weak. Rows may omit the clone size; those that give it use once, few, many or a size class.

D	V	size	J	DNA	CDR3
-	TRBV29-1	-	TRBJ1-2	TGCAGCGCTCCCAGGGGCTATAACTATGGCTACACCTTC	CSAPRGYNYGYTF
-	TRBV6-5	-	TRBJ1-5	TGTGCCAGCAGGCGACAATACAATCAGCCCCAGCATTTT	CASRRQYNQPQHF
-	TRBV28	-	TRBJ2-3	TGTGCCAGCAGCATCGTCTCCGAGGGGGCGCAGTATTTT	CASSIVSEGAQYF
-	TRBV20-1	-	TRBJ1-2	TGCAGTGCCGTGGCCGACTATGGCTACACCTTC	CSAVADYGYTF
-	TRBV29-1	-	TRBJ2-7	TGCAGCGTTGTTTTGGTTCTAGGGCAGTACTTC	CSVVLVLGQYF
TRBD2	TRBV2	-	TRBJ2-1	TGTGCCAGCTTGGGACTAGCGGGAGTAGGGTCCTACAATGAGCAGTTCTTC	CASLGLAGVGSYNEQFF
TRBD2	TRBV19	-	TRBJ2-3	TGTGCCAGTAGTATAGCGGTCGTAGGGTCGGGAGCGGGAGTACCGGATACGCAGTATTTT	CASSIAVVGSGAGVPDTQYF
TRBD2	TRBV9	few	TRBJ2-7	TGTGCCAGCAGCGTAGTCGGGCGGGAGGTTCGCTACGAGCAGTACTTC	CASSVVGREVRYEQYF
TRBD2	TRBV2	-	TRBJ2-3	TGTGCCAGCAATGTTAGGAGGGGGCTAGCGGGAGATGGGGAGCTCACAGATACGCAGTATTTT	CASNVRRGLAGDGELTDTQYF
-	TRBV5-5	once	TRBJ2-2	TGCAGGGGTCCTACCGGGGAGCTGTTTTTT	CRGPTGELFF
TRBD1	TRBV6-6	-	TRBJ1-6	TGTGCCAGTGGACAGGGAGGTTCACCCCTCCACTTT	CASGQGGSPLHF
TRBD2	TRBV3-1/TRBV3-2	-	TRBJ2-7	TGTGCCAGCAGGCGGGGACTAGCGGGGCACTACGAGCAGTACTTC	CASRRGLAGHYEQYF
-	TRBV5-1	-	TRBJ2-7	TGCGCCAGCAGCTTGGATGCAGGAGGTCCCTACGAGCAGTACTTC	CASSLDAGGPYEQYF
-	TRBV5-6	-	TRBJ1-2	TGTGCCAGCAGCCCAGGTACCAGGTCCTATGGCTACACCTTC	CASSPGTRSYGYTF
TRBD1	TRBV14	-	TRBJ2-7	TGTGCCAGCAGCCCGCCGGGACAGGGCTACGAGCAGTACTTC	CASSPPGQGYEQYF
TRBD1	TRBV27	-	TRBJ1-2	TGTGCCAGCAGTCCCCAGGTAGGACAGGGAGAATGGGGCTACACCTTC	CASSPQVGQGEWGYTF
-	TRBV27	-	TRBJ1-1	TGTGCCAGCAGTTTATCTTTCGAGGGGGTGGACACTGAAGCTTTCTTT	CASSLSFEGVDTEAFF
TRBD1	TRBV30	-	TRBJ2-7	TGTGCCTGGAGTGATTCCCTGGACAGGTACTACGAGCAGTACTTC	CAWSDSLDRYYEQYF
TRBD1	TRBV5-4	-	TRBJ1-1	TGTGCCAGCAGCCACGGACAGGGGGTAAGGGGCACTGAAGCTTTCTTT	CASSHGQGVRGTEAFF
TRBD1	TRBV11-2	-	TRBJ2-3	TGTGCCAGCAGCTCCAGGGGGCCCGCAGATACGCAGTATTTT	CASSSRGPADTQYF
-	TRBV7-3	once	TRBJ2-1	TGTGCCAGCAGCTTAATAGGGGTCCCAGCGGAGCAGTTCTTC	CASSLIGVPAEQFF
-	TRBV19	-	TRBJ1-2	TGTGCCAGTAGTATAGACCCACCTCGGGGTTCTATGGTAGGCTACACCTTC	CASSIDPPRGSMVGYTF
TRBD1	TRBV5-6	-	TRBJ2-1	TGTGCCAGCAGCCCGATACAGGGACAGACCCTTTACAATGAGCAGTTCTTC	CASSPIQGQTLYNEQFF
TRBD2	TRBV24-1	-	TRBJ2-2	TGTGCCACCAGTGCTGGGGGACTAGCGGGATGGTGGAACACCGGGGAGCTGTTTTTT	CATSAGGLAGWWNTGELFF
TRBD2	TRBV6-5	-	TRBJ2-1	TGTGCCAGCAGTTACTCTGGGACTAGAATCGGTGAGCAGTTCTTC	CASSYSGTRIGEQFF
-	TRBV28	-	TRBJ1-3	TGTGCCAGCAGTTTACTCGCGGGCTCTGGAAACACCATATATTTT	CASSLLAGSGNTIYF
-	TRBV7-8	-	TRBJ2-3	TGTGCCAGCAGCTTATGGAGTCCTGGTAGCGACACAGATACGCAGTATTTT	CASSLWSPGSDTDTQYF
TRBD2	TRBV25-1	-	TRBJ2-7	TGTGCCAGCAGTGAATTGGGGACTAGCGGTTTCGAGCAGTACTTC	CASSELGTSGFEQYF
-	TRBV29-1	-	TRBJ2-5	TGCAGCGTTGAAGCCATCCAGGGCCGACAAGAGACCCAGTACTTC	CSVEAIQGRQETQYF
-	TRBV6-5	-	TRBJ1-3	TGTGCCAGCACCGAGGGTGGAAACACCATATATTTT	CASTEGGNTIYF
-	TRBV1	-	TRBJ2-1	TGCACCAGCAGCAAAACAACGGGACTAGCGGGACGCGATGAGCAGTTCTTC	CTSSKTTGLAGRDEQFF
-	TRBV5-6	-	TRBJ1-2	TGTGCCAGCAGCTTACCAGGGGTGGGTGGCTACACCTTC	CASSLPGVGGYTF
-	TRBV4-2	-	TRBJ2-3	TGTGCCAGCAGCCAAGAACCGCTACAGGGTTTCACAGATACGCAGTATTTT	CASSQEPLQGFTDTQYF
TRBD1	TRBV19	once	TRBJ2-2	TGTGCCAGTGAGAGAGAGGACAGGGGGCCCGGGGAGCTGTTTTTT	CASEREDRGPGELFF
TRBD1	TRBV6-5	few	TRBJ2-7	TGTGCCAGCAGTTCCGGGACAGGGAAACGGAACGAGCAGTACTTC	CASSSGTGKRNEQYF
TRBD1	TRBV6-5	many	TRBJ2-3	TGTGCCAGCAGTCACCAATCAGGGGGCCGAGATACGCAGTATTTT	CASSHQSGGRDTQYF
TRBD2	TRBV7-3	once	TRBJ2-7	TGTGCCAGCAGCTTAGGGGGACTAGCGGGAGGGCCGACCTACGAGCAGTACTTC	CASSLGGLAGGPTYEQYF
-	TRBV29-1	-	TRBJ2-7	TGCAGCGTGGAAACAGACTCCTACGAGCAGTACTTC	CSVETDSYEQYF
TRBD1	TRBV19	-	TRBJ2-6	TGTGCCAGTACCGCCGGGACAGCTTTCTCCAACGTCCTGACTTTC	CASTAGTAFSNVLTF
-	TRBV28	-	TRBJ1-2	TGTGCCAGCAGTTTTCGGTTCCCTAACTATGGCTACACCTTC	CASSFRFPNYGYTF
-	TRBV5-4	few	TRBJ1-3	TGTGCCAGCAGCGGCGGGTGGGGTAGCGGAAACACCATATATTTT	CASSGGWGSGNTIYF
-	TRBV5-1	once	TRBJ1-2	TGCGCCAGCAGCCTAAATGGGGGCGGCTACACCTTC	CASSLNGGGYTF
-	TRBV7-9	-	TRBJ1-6	TGTGCCAGCAGCTTAGACAGCTCCTATAATTCACCCCTCCACTTT	CASSLDSSYNSPLHF
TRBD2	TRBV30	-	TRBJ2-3	TGTGCCTGGAGTGCTAGCGGGAGAGGTTTGAATACGCAGTATTTT	CAWSASGRGLNTQYF
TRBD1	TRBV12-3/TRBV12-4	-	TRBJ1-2	TGTGCCAGCAGCAGAGGGGGCGTGTATGGCTACACCTTC	CASSRGGVYGYTF
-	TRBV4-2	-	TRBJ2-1	TGTGCCAGCAGCCAAGAAGGAGCGTCGTACAATGAGCAGTTCTTC	CASSQEGASYNEQFF